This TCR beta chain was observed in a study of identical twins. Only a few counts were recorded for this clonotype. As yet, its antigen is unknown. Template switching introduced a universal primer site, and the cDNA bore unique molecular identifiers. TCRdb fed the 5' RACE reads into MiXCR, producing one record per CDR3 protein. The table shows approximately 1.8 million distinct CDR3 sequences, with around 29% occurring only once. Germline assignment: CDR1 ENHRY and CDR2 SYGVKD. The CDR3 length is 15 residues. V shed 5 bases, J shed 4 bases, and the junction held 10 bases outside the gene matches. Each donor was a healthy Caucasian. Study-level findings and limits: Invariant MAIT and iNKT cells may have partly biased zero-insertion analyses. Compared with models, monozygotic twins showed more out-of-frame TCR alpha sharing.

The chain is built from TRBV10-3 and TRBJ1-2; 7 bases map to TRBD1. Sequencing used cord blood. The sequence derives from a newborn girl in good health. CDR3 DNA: TGTGCCATCAGTCGACAGGGCTACGGTGTCTATGGCTACACCTTC. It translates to CAISRQGYGVYGYTF.